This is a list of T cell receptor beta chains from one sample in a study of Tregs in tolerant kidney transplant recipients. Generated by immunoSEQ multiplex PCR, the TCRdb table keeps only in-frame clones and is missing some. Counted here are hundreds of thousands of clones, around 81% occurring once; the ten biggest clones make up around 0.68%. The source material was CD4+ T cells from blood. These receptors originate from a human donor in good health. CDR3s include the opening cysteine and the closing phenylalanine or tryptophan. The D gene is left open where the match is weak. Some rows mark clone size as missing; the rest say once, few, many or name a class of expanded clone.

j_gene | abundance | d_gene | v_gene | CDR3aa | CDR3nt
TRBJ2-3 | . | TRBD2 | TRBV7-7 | CASSLFSTSGRAFTDTQYF | TGTGCCAGCAGCTTATTTTCGACTAGCGGGAGGGCCTTTACGGATACGCAGTATTTT
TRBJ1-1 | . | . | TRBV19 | CASSTPGASAEAFF | TGTGCCAGTAGTACGCCAGGGGCTTCAGCTGAAGCTTTCTTT
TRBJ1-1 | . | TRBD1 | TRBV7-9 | CASNTRHRGAHTEAFF | TGTGCCAGCAACACCCGGCACAGGGGCGCCCACACTGAAGCTTTCTTT
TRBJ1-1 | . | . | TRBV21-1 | CASSKAPGQGNTEAFF | TGTGCCAGCAGCAAAGCCCCGGGACAGGGGAACACTGAAGCTTTCTTT
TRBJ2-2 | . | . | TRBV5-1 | CASSFVDPTNTGELFF | TGCGCCAGCAGCTTCGTGGACCCGACCAACACCGGGGAGCTGTTTTTT
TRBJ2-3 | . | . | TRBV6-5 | CASSYSRGSTDTQYF | TGTGCCAGCAGTTACTCGCGGGGAAGCACAGATACGCAGTATTTT
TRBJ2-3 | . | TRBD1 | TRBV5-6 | CASSRLGTGKNTQYF | TGTGCCAGCAGCCGGTTAGGGACAGGGAAAAATACGCAGTATTTT
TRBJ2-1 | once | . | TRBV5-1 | CASSLGDNSYNEQFF | TGCGCCAGCAGCTTGGGTGACAACTCCTACAATGAGCAGTTCTTC
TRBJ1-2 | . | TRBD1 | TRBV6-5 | CASSYSQGTNYGYTF | TGTGCCAGCAGTTACTCACAGGGGACTAACTATGGCTACACCTTC
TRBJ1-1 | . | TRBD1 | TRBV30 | CACSRGGGLTFF | TGTGCCTGCTCTCGAGGAGGGGGCCTAACTTTCTTT
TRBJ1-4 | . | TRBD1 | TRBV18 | CASSPRPGTATNEKLFF | TGTGCCAGCTCACCCCGGCCGGGGACAGCAACTAATGAAAAACTGTTTTTT
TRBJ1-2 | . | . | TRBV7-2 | CASSQQLNYGYTF | TGTGCCAGCAGCCAACAACTTAACTATGGCTACACCTTC
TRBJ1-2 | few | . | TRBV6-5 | CASSYRQGGPRYTF | TGTGCCAGCAGTTACCGGCAGGGAGGGCCTCGCTACACCTTC
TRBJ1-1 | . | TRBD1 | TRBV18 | CASSPLSATGRNTEAFF | TGTGCCAGCTCACCACTCTCGGCGACAGGGAGAAACACTGAAGCTTTCTTT
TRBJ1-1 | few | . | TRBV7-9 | CASRRGQNTEAFF | TGTGCCAGCAGACGCGGACAGAACACTGAAGCTTTCTTT
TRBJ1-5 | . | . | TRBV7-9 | CASSSRQAHQPQHF | TGTGCCAGCAGCTCCAGACAGGCCCATCAGCCCCAGCATTTT
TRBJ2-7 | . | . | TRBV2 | CASRLRAFRSYEQYF | TGTGCCAGCAGACTTCGAGCATTCCGCTCCTACGAGCAGTACTTC
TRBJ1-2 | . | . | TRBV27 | CASSRRPEMSGYTF | TGTGCCAGCAGTCGGCGACCCGAAATGAGTGGCTACACCTTC
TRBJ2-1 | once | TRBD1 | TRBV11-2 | CASSLGSGGYNEQFF | TGTGCCAGCAGCTTAGGGTCAGGGGGCTACAATGAGCAGTTCTTC
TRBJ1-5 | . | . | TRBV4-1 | CASSQVGSLFPQHF | TGCGCCAGCAGCCAAGTAGGGTCTCTGTTCCCCCAGCATTTT
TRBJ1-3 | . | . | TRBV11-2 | CASSSLRPLGAYSGNTIYF | TGTGCCAGCAGCTCCCTACGGCCCCTCGGGGCCTACTCTGGAAACACCATATATTTT
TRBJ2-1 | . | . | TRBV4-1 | CASSQVRGGAYNEQFF | TGCGCCAGCAGCCAAGTGCGAGGGGGGGCCTACAATGAGCAGTTCTTC
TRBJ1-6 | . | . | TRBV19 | CASGQRADSPLHF | TGTGCCAGTGGACAGAGGGCAGATTCACCCCTCCACTTT
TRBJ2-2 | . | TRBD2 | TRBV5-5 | CASREGLGANTGELFF | TGTGCCAGCAGAGAAGGACTAGGGGCGAACACCGGGGAGCTGTTTTTT
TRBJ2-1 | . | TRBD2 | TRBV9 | CASSIIAGEQFF | TGTGCCAGCAGCATCATAGCGGGAGAGCAGTTCTTC
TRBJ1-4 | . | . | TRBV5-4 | CASSLGRVAEKLFF | TGTGCCAGCAGCTTGGGCAGGGTGGCTGAAAAACTGTTTTTT
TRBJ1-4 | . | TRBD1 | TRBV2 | CASSGTGGTNEKLFF | TGTGCCAGCAGCGGGACAGGGGGCACTAATGAAAAACTGTTTTTT
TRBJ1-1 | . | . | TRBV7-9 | CASSLVVRREAFF | TGTGCCAGCAGCTTAGTAGTCAGGAGGGAAGCTTTCTTT
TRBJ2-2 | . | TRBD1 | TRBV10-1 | CASRQDRVNTGELFF | TGCGCCAGCAGGCAAGACAGGGTGAACACCGGGGAGCTGTTTTTT
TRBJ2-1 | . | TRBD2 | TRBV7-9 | CASSNPGLAGLNEQFF | TGTGCCAGCAGCAACCCGGGACTAGCGGGTCTGAATGAGCAGTTCTTC
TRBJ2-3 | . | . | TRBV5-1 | CASSDIKPTDTQYF | TGCGCCAGCAGCGACATCAAACCCACAGATACGCAGTATTTT
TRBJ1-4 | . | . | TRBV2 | CASRRVNEKLFF | TGTGCCAGCAGAAGAGTTAATGAAAAACTGTTTTTT
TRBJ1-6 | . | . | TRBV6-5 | CASSYEDRRGSPLHF | TGTGCCAGCAGTTACGAAGACAGAAGGGGATCACCCCTCCACTTT
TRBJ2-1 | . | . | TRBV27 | CASSLNNEQFF | TGTGCCAGCAGCTTAAACAATGAGCAGTTCTTC
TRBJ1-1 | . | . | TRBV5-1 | CASSLGQNRGTEAFF | TGCGCCAGCAGCTTGGGACAAAATAGGGGTACTGAAGCTTTCTTT
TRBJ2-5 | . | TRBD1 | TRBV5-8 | CASSSWTGPWETQYF | TGTGCCAGCAGCTCATGGACAGGTCCATGGGAGACCCAGTACTTC
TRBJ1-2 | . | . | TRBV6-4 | CASSESVEYRGYTF | TGTGCCAGCAGTGAGTCCGTGGAATATCGGGGCTACACCTTC
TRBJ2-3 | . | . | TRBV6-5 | CASSYSDTQYF | TGTGCCAGCAGTTACTCAGATACGCAGTATTTT
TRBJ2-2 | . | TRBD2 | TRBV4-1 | CASSPGLAGVPGELFF | TGCGCCAGCAGCCCAGGACTAGCGGGAGTACCCGGGGAGCTGTTTTTT
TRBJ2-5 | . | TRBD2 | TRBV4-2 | CASSQGTYLTSGYQETQYF | TGTGCCAGCAGCCAAGGAACGTATTTGACTAGCGGGTACCAAGAGACCCAGTACTTC
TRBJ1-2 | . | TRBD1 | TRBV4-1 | CASSPGQARGLYGYTF | TGCGCCAGCAGCCCGGGACAGGCCCGGGGGCTCTATGGCTACACCTTC
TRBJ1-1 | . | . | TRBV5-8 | CASSPLWGSRTEAFF | TGTGCCAGCAGTCCTCTCTGGGGCTCGAGGACTGAAGCTTTCTTT
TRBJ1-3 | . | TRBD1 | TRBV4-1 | CASSQGRPRGLGNTIYF | TGCGCCAGCAGCCAAGGGCGGCCCAGGGGGCTAGGAAACACCATATATTTT